These T cell receptor beta chains were read from a single sample in a study of cytomegalovirus exposure and HLA in healthy donors. Profiled with immunoSEQ multiplex PCR; TCRdb holds only in-frame clones, not every one. The sample contains over 150,000 clones, approximately 72% of which appear only once. The sample taken for sequencing was PBMCs. The receptors derive from a man over 45 in good health and CMV-seronegative. Both conserved end residues are part of each CDR3. D genes are given only for firm matches. Clone size is stated in some rows and not others, as once, few, many or a class when expanded.

>TRBV5-1|.|TRBJ2-2|.
CASSPTGELFF
TGCGCCAGCAGCCCAACCGGGGAGCTGTTTTTT
>TRBV27|.|TRBJ2-7|TRBD2
CASSPRPGGYEQYF
TGTGCCAGCAGCCCCAGACCGGGGGGCTACGAGCAGTACTTC
>TRBV27|.|TRBJ1-4|.
CASSDYGATNEKLFF
TGTGCCAGCAGTGATTACGGAGCAACTAATGAAAAACTGTTTTTT
>TRBV18|.|TRBJ1-3|.
CASSPGGQGNTIYF
TGTGCCAGCTCACCGGGGGGGCAAGGAAACACCATATATTTT
>TRBV11-3|.|TRBJ2-5|.
CASSLGSTFPQETQYF
TGTGCCAGCAGCTTAGGATCTACTTTCCCGCAAGAGACCCAGTACTTC
>TRBV5-1|once|TRBJ2-1|TRBD2
CASIRLAGEGNEQFF
TGCGCCAGCATCCGACTAGCGGGTGAAGGCAATGAGCAGTTCTTC
>TRBV5-4|.|TRBJ2-7|.
CASSSGQEQYF
TGTGCCAGCAGCTCAGGACAGGAGCAGTACTTC
>TRBV29-1|.|TRBJ1-1|.
CSVERQGLVAFF
TGCAGCGTTGAGCGGCAGGGTCTGGTTGCTTTCTTT
>TRBV28|.|TRBJ2-4|TRBD1
CASSQAGGRSKNIQYF
TGTGCCAGCAGTCAGGCAGGGGGCAGGTCCAAAAACATTCAGTACTTC
>TRBV6-1|.|TRBJ2-5|.
CASSDTRGMGETQYF
TGTGCCAGCAGTGATACACGGGGGATGGGGGAGACCCAGTACTTC
>TRBV28|.|TRBJ1-1|TRBD1
CASRFRDRPLNTEAFF
TGTGCCAGCAGATTCCGGGACAGACCCTTGAACACTGAAGCTTTCTTT
>TRBV5-5|.|TRBJ2-2|.
CASSLASVTGELFF
TGTGCCAGCAGCTTGGCTTCTGTTACCGGGGAGCTGTTTTTT
>TRBV5-1|.|TRBJ2-3|TRBD2
CASSPLIGGGSTDTQYF
TGCGCCAGCAGCCCCCTAATTGGCGGGGGAAGCACAGATACGCAGTATTTT
>TRBV28|.|TRBJ1-1|.
CASYSWEGLMNTEAFF
TGTGCCAGCTACTCCTGGGAGGGTCTCATGAACACTGAAGCTTTCTTT
>TRBV29-1|.|TRBJ1-1|.
CSVGGLTEAFF
TGCAGCGTTGGGGGGCTCACTGAAGCTTTCTTT